This TCR beta chain was documented in a study of OX40 agonist ivuxolimab in advanced cancers. Study-level information: Treatment received earlier with anti-PD-1, anti-PD-L1 or anti-CTLA-4 agents was allowed, and approximately 44% had some. Study results and caveats: Undetermined was the antigen specificity of the expanded peripheral T cells.

V lost 0 bases, J lost 0 bases, and 9 bases lay in between. Germline CDR1 and CDR2: KGHSY and FQNENV. This CDR3 contains 15 residues. Clones were read by immunoSEQ multiplex PCR, and TCRdb kept only the in-frame ones, dropping some. This sample has roughly 60,000 clones, with 84% found just once. Comment on this clone: Its antigen is unidentified.

The source of this sequence is an adult with an advanced solid tumor such as melanoma, head and neck, liver or kidney cancer. The sample in question was CD4+ or CD8+ T cells sorted from blood, obtained in a trial of the OX40 agonist ivuxolimab. V gene TRBV16 combines with J gene TRBJ2-7; D is undetermined. The CDR3 DNA follows: TGTGCCAGCAGCCAATCGATACAGAGCTCCTACGAGCAGTACTTC. It translates to CASSQSIQSSYEQYF.